This T cell receptor (beta chain) was observed in a study of molecular identifiers for immune sequencing clone quantification. Germline CDR1 and CDR2: SQVTM and ANQGSEA. Trimming removed 6 bases from V and 0 bases from J, with 8 bases in between. The CDR3 consists of 13 residues. A CD8+CD4-CCR7+CD45RA+ phenotype served as the sorting definition for naive CD8 T cells. TCRdb processed the PCR reads anew with MiXCR; each CDR3 protein has one entry. The sample has about 320,000 distinct CDR3 sequences; about a fifth are singletons. This clonotype has a handful of counts. The chain joins TRBV29-1 to TRBJ2-2, with D unclear. Material: naive CD8+ T cells from blood, with Jurkat cell RNA spiked in. Noted subset: FACS-sorted CD8+CD4-CCR7+CD45RA+ naive T cells. The TCR sequence derives from a human donor in good health. Some libraries in this study had Jurkat cell RNA spiked in. The chain's CDR3 is CSVHGANTGELFF. The CDR3 nucleotides read TGCAGCGTCCATGGGGCGAACACCGGGGAGCTGTTTTTT.